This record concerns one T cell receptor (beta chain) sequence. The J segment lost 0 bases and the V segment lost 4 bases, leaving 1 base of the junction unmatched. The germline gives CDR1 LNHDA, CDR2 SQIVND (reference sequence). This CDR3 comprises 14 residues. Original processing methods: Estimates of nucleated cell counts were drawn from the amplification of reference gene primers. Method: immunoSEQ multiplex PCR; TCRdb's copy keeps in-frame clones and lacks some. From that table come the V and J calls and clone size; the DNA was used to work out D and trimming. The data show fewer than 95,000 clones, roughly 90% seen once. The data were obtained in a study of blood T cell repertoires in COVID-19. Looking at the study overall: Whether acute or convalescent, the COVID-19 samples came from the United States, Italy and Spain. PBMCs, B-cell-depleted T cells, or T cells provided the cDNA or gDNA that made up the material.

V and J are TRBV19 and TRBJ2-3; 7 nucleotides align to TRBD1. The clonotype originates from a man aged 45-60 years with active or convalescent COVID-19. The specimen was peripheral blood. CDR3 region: CASSRDSSTDTQYF. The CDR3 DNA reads TGTGCCAGTAGTAGGGACAGTAGCACAGATACGCAGTATTTT.